This T cell receptor beta chain appears in the sequencing data of a study of T-cell reconstitution after alpha-beta-depleted transplantation in children. Unique molecular identifiers featured in how the TCRbeta library was prepared. TCRdb reprocessed the PCR reads via MiXCR and lists one record per CDR3 protein. The sample has 250,000 to 350,000 distinct CDR3 sequences; nearly 10% are singletons. The CDR3 has 15 amino acids. Trimming at V came to 3 bases and at J to 6 bases, leaving 7 bases not matched to a gene. Germline CDR1 reads LNHDA; CDR2 reads SQIVND (reference sequence). The clonotype comes from a human donor who donated a stem cell graft to a child with SCID. The sequenced sample was PBMCs from the stem cell graft donor, obtained from the stem cell graft. The gene calls are TRBV19 and TRBJ2-1, with 8 nucleotides matching TRBD1. The CDR3 protein is CASSISTGVVNEQFF. The CDR3 bases are TGTGCCAGTAGTATTTCGACAGGGGTGGTCAATGAGCAGTTCTTC. Drawing the rest from reference TRBV19 and TRBJ2-1, the complete variable domain is DGGITQSPKYLFRKEGQNVTLSCEQNLNHDAMYWYRQDPGQGLRLIYYSQIVNDFQKGDIAEGYSVSREKKESFPLTVTSAQKNPTAFYLCASSISTGVVNEQFFGPGTRLTVL.